These 18 T cell receptor beta chains share one sample of origin, sequenced in a study of OX40 agonist ivuxolimab in advanced cancers. The method was immunoSEQ multiplex PCR; TCRdb's version includes in-frame clones alone and lacks a portion of them. The data hold tens of thousands of clones, with 75% to 95% observed a single time. The specimen was CD4+ or CD8+ T cells sorted from blood, collected in a trial of the OX40 agonist ivuxolimab. The receptors were sampled from an adult with an advanced solid tumor such as melanoma, head and neck, liver or kidney cancer.

This chain uses TRBV15 with TRBJ1-2; 7 positions agree with TRBD1. This CDR3 is 15 amino acids long. The V and J ends lost 7 bases and 8 bases, in that order; junction bases with no gene match: 16. Germline CDR1 LNHNV, CDR2 YYDKDF (reference sequence). CDR3 protein: CATTEVEGGAGGYTF. The CDR3 nucleotides read TGTGCCACCACCGAAGTCGAAGGGGGCGCCGGGGGCTACACCTTC.

This rearrangement joins TRBV27 to TRBJ2-7; D is unclear. V lost 8 bases and J lost 2, with 4 bases in between. The CDR3 has 10 residues. The V gene's germline CDR1 is MNHEY and CDR2 SMNVEV (reference sequence). CDR3 bases: TGTGCCAGCGGGACCTACGAGCAGTACTTC. Its translation is CASGTYEQYF.

This clone was seen a handful of times. The chain combines TRBV7-9 with TRBJ2-7, with D unresolved. V was clipped by 4 bases and J by 2 bases, with 3 bases between them. Germline values: CDR1 SEHNR, CDR2 FQNEAQ (reference sequence). CDR3 length equals 11 residues. CDR3 bases: TGTGCCAGCAGCTGGGCCTACGAGCAGTACTTC. Amino acids: CASSWAYEQYF.

The sample holds one count of this clone. The rearrangement joins TRBV30 to TRBJ1-3; TRBD1 is a possible D gene (5 bases). This CDR3 has 15 residues. Trimming stripped 3 bases from V and 0 bases from J, with 12 bases between. The germline V gene encodes CDR1 GTSNPN and CDR2 SVGIG (reference sequence). The CDR3 nucleotides are TGTGCCTGGAGCGATGGGGGTAGCTCTGGAAACACCATATATTTT. Amino acid sequence: CAWSDGGSSGNTIYF.

The J gene is TRBJ1-4, the V gene TRBV4-3; 7 positions match TRBD1. V lost 4 bases and J lost 3; bases outside the gene matches: 5. CDR3 size: 15 residues. CDR1 is LGHNA, CDR2 YSLEER, per germline. The CDR3 DNA reads as TGCGCCAGCAGCCGAGAAGACAGGGCTAATGAAAAACTGTTTTTT. Translated, it gives CASSREDRANEKLFF.

The J gene is TRBJ2-7, the V gene TRBV11-2; D is unclear. The germline V gene has CDR1 SGHAT and CDR2 FQNNGV. The CDR3 is made up of 12 amino acids. Trimming pared 6 bases from V and 8 bases from J, leaving 14 bases between. The CDR3 bases are TGTGCCAGCAGTCGTACACCGGAGAAGCAGTACGTC. It codes for CASSRTPEKQYV.

The chain employs TRBV15 and TRBJ1-5; TRBD1 agrees at 10 bases. Germline loops: CDR1 LNHNV, CDR2 YYDKDF (reference sequence). The CDR3 covers 16 residues. The V gene end was trimmed by 3 bases and the J gene end by 2 bases; junction bases not matched to a gene: 4. The DNA for the CDR3 is TGTGCCACCAGCAGGTCCGGGACAGGGGGCAATCAGCCCCAGCATTTT. Amino acid sequence: CATSRSGTGGNQPQHF.

This chain joins TRBV7-9 and TRBJ2-1; D is unresolved. The ends were cut back, 0 bases at V and 9 bases at J, with 9 bases in the middle. CDR3 length: 13 amino acids. Germline-derived CDR1 and CDR2 are SEHNR and FQNEAQ (reference sequence). The CDR3 DNA reads TGTGCCAGCAGCTTAGCGCTTTTAGGTGAGCAGTTCTTC. Its protein product is CASSLALLGEQFF. Drawing the rest from reference TRBV7-9 and TRBJ2-1, the complete variable domain is DTGVSQNPRHKITKRGQNVTFRCDPISEHNRLYWYRQTLGQGPEFLTYFQNEAQLEKSRLLSDRFSAERPKGSFSTLEIQRTEQGDSAMYLCASSLALLGEQFFGPGTRLTVL.

This chain uses TRBV6-6 with TRBJ1-4; D ambiguous. V was clipped by 7 bases and J by 7 bases, with 22 bases between them. CDR3 size: 16 residues. Germline V lookup: CDR1 MNHNY, CDR2 SVGAGI (reference sequence). The CDR3: CASTALGRTDREKLFF. The CDR3 nucleotides are TGTGCCAGCACCGCACTGGGGAGAACGGATCGTGAAAAACTGTTTTTT.

The chain is built from TRBV13 and TRBJ1-4; D remains ambiguous. V was shortened by 0 bases and J by 0 bases, with 8 bases between the two germline ends. The length of the CDR3 is 16 residues. CDR1 and CDR2 (germline): PRHDT, FYEKMQ (reference sequence). DNA for the CDR3: TGTGCCAGCAGCTTAGGGGTCGCTGCAACTAATGAAAAACTGTTTTTT. Residues: CASSLGVAATNEKLFF.

The chain joins TRBV27 to TRBJ2-1, with a possible D match to TRBD1 (6 bases). The germline V and J ends were trimmed by 3 bases and 6 bases, with 9 bases remaining between them. This CDR3 contains 13 residues. CDR1 is MNHEY and CDR2 is SMNVEV in the germline V gene (reference sequence). CDR3 sequence: CASSFTGFNEQFF. The CDR3 coding sequence is TGTGCCAGCAGTTTCACAGGGTTCAATGAGCAGTTCTTC.

The V call is TRBV28, the J call TRBJ2-1; 7 bases fit TRBD2. This CDR3 has 17 residues. V dropped 3 bases and J dropped 0; count of bases not matched to a gene: 8. Germline V gene data show CDR1 as MDHEN and CDR2 as SYDVKM. CDR3 amino acids: CASSFPQRGFSYNEQFF. As DNA, the CDR3 is TGTGCCAGCAGTTTCCCCCAGCGGGGCTTCTCCTACAATGAGCAGTTCTTC. The full variable domain, with the rest looked up from reference TRBV28 and TRBJ2-1, is DVKVTQSSRYLVKRTGEKVFLECVQDMDHENMFWYRQDPGLGLRLIYFSYDVKMKEKGDIPEGYSVSREKKERFSLILESASTNQTSMYLCASSFPQRGFSYNEQFFGPGTRLTVL.

V and J are TRBV25-1 and TRBJ1-3; 9 positions match TRBD1. The CDR3 covers 17 residues. V shed 3 bases, J shed 4 bases, and the junction held 10 bases outside the gene matches. The germline gives CDR1 MGHDK, CDR2 SYGVNS. CDR3 region: CASSDWTGVFSGNTIYF. Written as DNA, the CDR3 is TGTGCCAGCAGTGATTGGACAGGGGTTTTCTCCGGAAACACCATATATTTT.

This clone was seen a single time. V is TRBV7-8 and J is TRBJ2-7, with 10 bases aligning to TRBD2. Germline CDR1 is SGHVS and CDR2 is FQNEAQ. Trimming took 0 bases from V and 7 from J; bases not matched to a gene: 18. The CDR3 sequence is 19 residues long. The CDR3 DNA reads as TGTGCCAGCAGCTTAGCGGGACACCAGACTAGCGGGTGTCAGTGTGAGCAGTACGTC. It yields the protein CASSLAGHQTSGCQCEQYV.

The chain joins TRBV28 to TRBJ1-3; D unresolved. The CDR3 loop spans 11 amino acids. In germline, CDR1 is MDHEN, CDR2 SYDVKM. Trimming shortened V by 8 bases and J by 0 bases, and 2 bases separated the two germline ends. In DNA form, the CDR3 reads TGTGCCAGCCTCTCTGGAAACACCATATATTTT. Encoded protein: CASLSGNTIYF.

This chain links TRBV27 with TRBJ2-7; D is uncertain. This CDR3 comprises 15 residues. CDR1 is MNHEY, CDR2 SMNVEV, per germline (reference sequence). Trimming shortened V by 0 bases and J by 2 bases, and 11 bases separated the two germline ends. CDR3 loop: CASSLSSQPTYEQYF. CDR3 sequence (DNA): TGTGCCAGCAGTTTATCTTCCCAGCCTACCTACGAGCAGTACTTC.

The chain recombines TRBV28 with TRBJ1-1, with D possibly TRBD1 on 6 matching bases. The CDR3 totals 16 residues. From germline, CDR1 is MDHEN and CDR2 SYDVKM. V dropped 3 bases and J dropped 0 bases, with 14 bases sitting between them. The CDR3 coding sequence is TGTGCCAGCAGTTTTATGGGGGGCTTTATGAACACTGAAGCTTTCTTT. This codes for CASSFMGGFMNTEAFF.

The rearrangement joins TRBV4-2 to TRBJ1-2, with 8 bases aligning to TRBD1. Trimming took 4 bases from V and 7 from J; bases not matched to a gene: 5. This CDR3 is 13 amino acids long. CDR1 LGHNA and CDR2 YNFKEQ come from the germline V gene. The CDR3 sequence: CASSPGQGSGYTF. CDR3 bases: TGTGCCAGCAGCCCAGGACAGGGTAGTGGCTACACCTTC.